These 12 T cell receptor beta chains share one sample of origin, sequenced in a study of T-cell reconstitution after alpha-beta-depleted transplantation in children. Preparing the TCRbeta library involved the use of unique molecular identifiers. Via MiXCR, TCRdb re-called the PCR reads, giving one row per CDR3 protein. The sample carries around 960,000 distinct CDR3 sequences, about 26% recorded once. Sample: PBMCs, mostly from graft donor cells, taken 360 days after TCRalphabeta/CD19-depleted stem cell transplant. The receptors stem from a boy under three years old who had a stem cell transplant for SCID, so the T cells may come from the graft donor.

This clonotype has more than one count but fewer than ten. The chain recombines TRBV12-3 or TRBV12-4 with TRBJ2-3, with D maybe TRBD2 (6 bases). The CDR3 is 15 amino acids. V lost 2 bases to trimming and J lost 1 base, with 10 bases between them. The CDR3 here is CASSLPGLGTDTQYF. For the CDR3, the DNA is TGTGCCAGCAGTTTACCGGGACTCGGCACAGATACGCAGTATTTT.

The genes are TRBV29-1 and TRBJ2-3; TRBD1 agrees at 9 bases. After removal of 7 bases from V and 2 bases from J, the junction contained 10 bases not matched to a gene. CDR1 and CDR2 from the germline V gene are SQVTM and ANQGSEA. The CDR3 covers 15 residues. CDR3 sequence: CSGTLGTGYTDTQYF. The CDR3 DNA reads TGCAGCGGAACGCTAGGGACAGGGTACACAGATACGCAGTATTTT.

This clonotype turned up a few times. This chain joins TRBV12-3 or TRBV12-4 and TRBJ1-5; D is possibly TRBD1 (5 bases). CDR3 size: 12 residues. The V end lost 5 bases, the J end lost 11 bases, and 13 bases lay between the germline ends. This chain's CDR3 is CASSRGREAQHF. The CDR3 DNA reads TGTGCCAGCAGTCGGGGCCGGGAGGCCCAGCATTTT.

This clonotype was recorded a few times. The chain links TRBV29-1 to TRBJ2-7; 8 bases are shared with TRBD1. The CDR3 runs to 15 residues. V shed 7 bases, J shed 2 bases, and the junction held 13 bases outside the gene matches. Per the germline V gene, CDR1 is SQVTM and CDR2 is ANQGSEA. The CDR3 region has the DNA TGCAGCGCCAAAACAAGGACAGGGCGGACCTACGAGCAGTACTTC. Amino acids: CSAKTRTGRTYEQYF.

The chain combines TRBV4-3 with TRBJ1-1; TRBD1 aligns across 9 bases. Trimming cost V 1 base and J 1 base; bases outside gene matches: 10. Germline V CDR1 and CDR2: LGHNA, YSLEER. The CDR3 extends over 18 amino acids. The CDR3 nucleotides read TGCGCCAGCAGCCAAGTTATCGCCCCGGGACAGGGGAACACTGAAGCTTTCTTT. Encoded protein: CASSQVIAPGQGNTEAFF.

This rearrangement joins TRBV6-2 or TRBV6-3 to TRBJ2-2, with D possibly TRBD2 on 5 matching bases. This CDR3 is built from 14 residues. Germline assignment: CDR1 MNHEY and CDR2 SVGEGT. Trimming shortened V by 8 bases and J by 1 base, and 11 bases separated the two germline ends. The CDR3 sequence: CASGGVLNTGELFF. Written as DNA, the CDR3 is TGTGCCAGCGGAGGAGTGTTGAACACCGGGGAGCTGTTTTTT.

J is TRBJ1-2 and V is TRBV3-1; unclear D gene. The V gene lost 4 bases and the J gene lost 4 bases, with 16 bases spanning the gap. The CDR3 spans 15 residues. Germline V CDR1 and CDR2: LGHDT, YNNKEL (reference sequence). CDR3 DNA: TGTGCCAGCAGCCCTCTTCGGGGTAGGAGCTATGGCTACACCTTC. Its protein product is CASSPLRGRSYGYTF.

The CDR3 is CSVGTDMNTEAFF. The CDR3 bases are TGCAGCGTCGGGACGGACATGAACACTGAAGCTTTCTTT. The V and J genes are TRBV29-1 and TRBJ1-1, with a possible D match to TRBD1 (5 bases). Trimming took 6 bases from V and 0 from J, leaving 11 bases between them. Germline loops: CDR1 SQVTM, CDR2 ANQGSEA. The length of the CDR3 is 13 residues.

This clonotype turned up a few times. The chain joins TRBV12-3 or TRBV12-4 to TRBJ2-7; D possibly uses TRBD1 or TRBD2 (5 bases each). The CDR3 is made up of 14 amino acids. V lost 6 bases, J lost 5 bases, and 17 bases lay in between. DNA of the CDR3: TGTGCCAGCAGCTCTTCCGGGACGGCCAACGAGCAGTACTTC. It codes for CASSSSGTANEQYF.

The V and J genes are TRBV20-1 and TRBJ1-2; the D is unclear. The CDR3 sequence is 13 residues long. Per the germline V gene, CDR1 is DFQATT and CDR2 is SNEGSKA (reference sequence). V was trimmed by 1 base and J by 4 bases, leaving 10 bases between them. The DNA for the CDR3 is TGCAGTGCTAGAGCCGGAGGGCGCTATGGCTACACCTTC. This codes for CSARAGGRYGYTF.

The rearrangement joins TRBV12-3 or TRBV12-4 to TRBJ2-2, with D possibly TRBD2 on 5 matching bases. The V end lost 2 bases, the J end lost 2 bases, and 9 bases lay between the germline ends. This CDR3 is built from 15 residues. CDR3: CASSLISVNTGELFF. The CDR3 DNA reads TGTGCCAGCAGTTTAATTAGCGTTAACACCGGGGAGCTGTTTTTT.

The J gene is TRBJ2-1, the V gene TRBV4-1; D uncertain. Germline CDR1 is MGHRA and CDR2 is YSYEKL. The V end lost 1 base, the J end lost 5 bases, and 15 bases lay between the germline ends. This CDR3 comprises 16 residues. CDR3 sequence reads: CASSQAGAKGHNEQFF. The CDR3 nucleotides read TGCGCCAGCAGCCAAGCAGGAGCAAAGGGCCACAATGAGCAGTTCTTC.